This T cell receptor beta chain was identified in a study of T cell repertoires in cytomegalovirus infection. About the research overall: CMV epitopes in the study were HLA-C-restricted (recently identified) and HLA-B-restricted (well studied). It was the public TCR beta signatures that indicated both CMV infection and matching HLA type. General observations from the study: CMV-specific TCR beta clonotypes restricted by HLA-C were the ones dominating the ex vivo response.

As regards this clonotype: Its antigen is unknown.

Trimming stripped 0 bases from V and 0 bases from J, with 17 bases between. Germline CDR1 is MNHEY and CDR2 is SVGAGI. The CDR3 extends over 18 amino acids. TCRdb used MiXCR to reprocess the reads, holding one entry per CDR3 protein. Found here are approximately 1,000,000 distinct CDR3 sequences, around 32% of them singletons; the top ten hold around an eighth. This material consisted of cultured CD8+ T cells from PBMCs, taken from culture after CMV antigen stimulation. J is TRBJ1-1 and V is TRBV6-5, with a tentative D call TRBD1 (5 bases). This clonotype was sampled from a human donor in good health (CMV status not recorded). Some clones in this sample may be carry-over from other donors' samples. CDR3 residues: CASSYSRRGLDMNTEAFF. The CDR3, as DNA: TGTGCCAGCAGTTACTCGAGACGGGGGTTGGATATGAACACTGAAGCTTTCTTT.